One and the same sample provided the 22 T cell receptor beta chains below, sequenced in a study of T-cell memory formation after mild COVID-19. TCRdb re-called the 5' RACE reads with MiXCR, one entry per CDR3 protein. The data contain about 120,000 distinct CDR3 sequences, 20% to 25% of them singletons. Sequencing was performed on PBMCs or a T cell subset sorted from them (not recorded which). These receptors were taken from a man younger than 35 who had mild COVID-19 (a few samples of this study predate the infection). Cell type and time point are not known.

The chain has TRBV12-3 or TRBV12-4 and TRBJ2-6, with TRBD1 matching 8 bases. The CDR3 is 16 residues long. Losses at the gene ends were 1 base for V and 4 bases for J; bases not matched to a gene: 3. The CDR3 loop reads CASSLEDRVGANVLTF. The CDR3 DNA follows: TGTGCCAGCAGTTTAGAGGACAGGGTGGGGGCCAACGTCCTGACTTTC.

The chain joins TRBV20-1 to TRBJ2-7, with D uncertain. Deletions cut 3 bases from V and 0 bases from J, with 9 bases between. Looked up from germline, CDR1 is DFQATT and CDR2 is SNEGSKA (reference sequence). The CDR3 has 13 residues. The CDR3 bases are TGCAGTGCTAGGGAATCGAGCTCCTACGAGCAGTACGTC. Its protein is CSARESSSYEQYV.

This clonotype appeared once. The chain recombines TRBV2 with TRBJ2-6; no definite D call. The CDR3 contains 14 residues. Germline values: CDR1 SNHLY, CDR2 FYNNEI. The germline V and J ends were trimmed by 9 bases and 1 base, with 10 bases remaining between them. The chain's CDR3 is CASIYSSGANVLTF. DNA for the CDR3: TGTGCCAGTATCTATAGTTCTGGGGCCAACGTCCTGACTTTC.

Ten or more counts support this clonotype. The chain joins TRBV27 to TRBJ2-1, with TRBD1 matching over 9 bases. The CDR3 is 14 residues long. Germline CDR1 reads MNHEY; CDR2 reads SMNVEV (reference sequence). V shed 5 bases, J shed 4 bases, and the junction held 3 bases outside the gene matches. The CDR3 region is CASSPGTGYNEQFF. Written as DNA, the CDR3 is TGTGCCAGCAGTCCCGGGACAGGGTACAATGAGCAGTTCTTC.

This clonotype was recorded a few times. This sequence joins TRBV5-1 and TRBJ2-5; the D gene is possibly TRBD2 (6 bases). Germline CDR1 and CDR2: SGHRS and YFSETQ. The V end was cut by 4 bases, the J end by 0 bases, with 10 bases between. The CDR3 is 14 amino acids. The CDR3 loop is CASSSAGNQETQYF. CDR3 DNA sequence: TGCGCCAGCAGCAGCGCGGGGAACCAAGAGACCCAGTACTTC.

This rearrangement joins TRBV9 to TRBJ1-5, with D unresolved. V was pared by 3 bases and J by 4 bases, with 8 bases between. The CDR3 covers 13 residues. Germline V CDR1 and CDR2: SGDLS, YYNGEE. CDR3 protein: CASSEGSNQPQHF. The CDR3 nucleotides are TGTGCCAGCAGCGAAGGCAGTAATCAGCCCCAGCATTTT.

Only a few counts were recorded for this clonotype. The chain employs TRBV20-1 and TRBJ2-7; 10 nucleotides align to TRBD1. The CDR3 spans 14 residues. Losses at the gene ends were 6 bases for V and 2 bases for J; bases not matched to a gene: 7. Germline CDR1 is DFQATT and CDR2 is SNEGSKA (reference sequence). CDR3 region: CSATGTGDPYEQYF. In DNA, the CDR3 is TGCAGTGCCACCGGGACAGGGGATCCCTACGAGCAGTACTTC.

The CDR3 nucleotides are TGTGCCAGCAGCTTCGAGACCGTTGAAGCTTTCTTT. Residues: CASSFETVEAFF. The chain recombines TRBV7-2 with TRBJ1-1, with unresolved D. The germline V gene encodes CDR1 SGHTA and CDR2 FQGNSA. Between the trimmed V and J ends, which lost 3 bases and 7 bases, there was a span of 9 bases. The CDR3 totals 12 residues.

The rearrangement links TRBV30 to TRBJ2-1; the D gene is possibly TRBD1 (6 bases). This CDR3 comprises 14 residues. Trimming removed 1 base from V and 3 bases from J, with 10 bases in between. Germline V gene sequence: CDR1 GTSNPN, CDR2 SVGIG (reference sequence). The CDR3 region has the DNA TGTGCCTGGAGTGACGGGACACGCTACAATGAGCAGTTCTTC. Translated, it gives CAWSDGTRYNEQFF.

The sample holds a few counts of this clonotype. The chain is built from TRBV6-2 or TRBV6-3 and TRBJ2-7; no reliable D call. This CDR3 region has 11 residues. CDR1 is MNHEY, CDR2 SVGEGT, per germline. V lost 3 bases, J lost 6 bases, and 6 bases lay in between. The CDR3 region is CASSYLIEQYF. The CDR3 DNA sequence: TGTGCCAGCAGTTATTTGATCGAGCAGTACTTC.

Only a few counts were recorded for this clonotype. The chain couples TRBV7-2 to TRBJ2-1; 8 bases are shared with TRBD2. Trimming at V came to 5 bases and at J to 10 bases, leaving 13 bases not matched to a gene. The germline CDR1 and CDR2 sequences are SGHTA and FQGNSA. The CDR3 totals 15 residues. The CDR3 loop reads CASSIPLAGRREQFF. For the CDR3, the DNA is TGTGCCAGCAGCATTCCCCTAGCGGGCCGCAGGGAGCAGTTCTTC.

This clonotype was seen more than once but under ten times. This chain connects TRBV20-1 to TRBJ2-2; perhaps D is TRBD1 or TRBD2 (5 bases each). Per germline, CDR1 DFQATT and CDR2 SNEGSKA (reference sequence). The CDR3 runs 14 residues. V lost 6 bases, J lost 6 bases, and 17 bases lay in between. As DNA, the CDR3 is TGCAGTGCCCCCGTCGGGGCACGCGCCGGGGAGCTGTTTTTT. This translates into CSAPVGARAGELFF.

The CDR3 DNA follows: TGTGCCAGCAGCCCTGCGGGGGGGTACAGCAATGAGCAGTTCTTC. Protein: CASSPAGGYSNEQFF. The chain uses TRBV9 and TRBJ2-1; 9 bases are shared with TRBD2. From germline, CDR1 is SGDLS and CDR2 YYNGEE. The CDR3 sequence is 15 residues long. Trimming removed 4 bases from V and 6 bases from J; junction bases left unmatched: 8. Drawing the rest from reference TRBV9 and TRBJ2-1, the complete variable domain is DSGVTQTPKHLITATGQRVTLRCSPRSGDLSVYWYQQSLDQGLQFLIQYYNGEERAKGNILERFSAQQFPDLHSELNLSSLELGDSALYFCASSPAGGYSNEQFFGPGTRLTVL.

V is TRBV6-5 and J is TRBJ1-5; D remains ambiguous. The CDR3 covers 13 residues. CDR1 is MNHEY, CDR2 SVGAGI, per germline. With 5 bases removed from V and 6 bases from J, the gap between germline ends came to 11 bases. DNA for the CDR3: TGTGCCAGCAGTACCTACGGGGTTCAGCCCCAGCATTTT. Its protein product is CASSTYGVQPQHF.

This chain connects TRBV7-9 to TRBJ1-1, with TRBD1 matching 9 bases. After removal of 4 bases from V and 6 bases from J, the junction contained 9 bases not matched to a gene. The CDR3 is 15 residues long. The V gene's germline CDR1 is SEHNR and CDR2 FQNEAQ (reference sequence). CDR3: CASSSEGTGSPEAFF. The CDR3 bases are TGTGCCAGCAGCTCCGAGGGGACAGGGAGCCCTGAAGCTTTCTTT.

CDR3 sequence (DNA): TGTGCCAGCAGCTCACCTATAGCGGGAGTCCACGAGCAGTACTTC. This encodes CASSSPIAGVHEQYF. J is TRBJ2-7 and V is TRBV11-2; 9 bases are shared with TRBD2. Looked up from germline, CDR1 is SGHAT and CDR2 is FQNNGV. The J segment lost 5 bases and the V segment lost 4 bases, leaving 9 bases of the junction unmatched. This CDR3 is built from 15 residues.

This clonotype was seen many times. This chain uses TRBV4-1 with TRBJ1-1; D not certain. V dropped 0 bases and J dropped 5 bases, with 4 bases sitting between them. The CDR3 length is 12 residues. Germline V gene sequence: CDR1 MGHRA, CDR2 YSYEKL. CDR3 residues: CASSQDLTEAFF. CDR3 bases: TGCGCCAGCAGCCAAGATTTAACTGAAGCTTTCTTT.

This sequence joins TRBV5-1 and TRBJ1-1; possibly TRBD1 for D (6 bases). The CDR3 spans 16 residues. Per germline, CDR1 SGHRS and CDR2 YFSETQ. Between the trimmed V and J ends, which lost 5 bases and 1 base, there was a span of 18 bases. The CDR3 coding sequence is TGCGCCAGCAGAGGGTGGCCGGGGGCGGAGAACACTGAAGCTTTCTTT. It yields the protein CASRGWPGAENTEAFF.

The chain links TRBV29-1 to TRBJ1-2; tentative D call: TRBD1 (5 bases). The CDR3 is 14 amino acids. Trimming pared 7 bases from V and 3 bases from J, leaving 18 bases between. The germline CDR1 and CDR2 sequences are SQVTM and ANQGSEA. This CDR3 reads CSAEATQGHYGYTF. CDR3 coding DNA: TGCAGCGCCGAGGCCACTCAGGGACACTATGGCTACACCTTC.

This clonotype was counted ten times or more. This chain uses TRBV12-3 or TRBV12-4 with TRBJ2-2, with TRBD1 matching over 8 bases. V was pared by 5 bases and J by 3 bases, with 5 bases of the junction left unmatched. The CDR3 covers 15 residues. CDR3 DNA sequence: TGTGCCAGCAGTCCGGGACAGGTTTACACCGGGGAGCTGTTTTTT. Translating gives CASSPGQVYTGELFF.

The chain carries TRBV7-8 and TRBJ2-3; D ambiguous. CDR1 and CDR2 from the germline V gene are SGHVS and FQNEAQ. This CDR3 is built from 15 residues. V was shortened by 2 bases and J by 2 bases, with 11 bases between the two germline ends. The CDR3 nucleotides are TGTGCCAGCAGCTTATTGGCGGCGGCCACAGATACGCAGTATTTT. Translated, it gives CASSLLAAATDTQYF.

V is TRBV20-1 and J is TRBJ2-7; D may match TRBD1 or TRBD2 (6 bases each). The CDR3 runs to 12 residues. Germline V gene sequence: CDR1 DFQATT, CDR2 SNEGSKA (reference sequence). CDR3 bases: TGCAGTGCCAGAGGGGGGTCCTACGAGCAGTACGTC. Protein product: CSARGGSYEQYV.